This T cell receptor (beta chain) was observed in a study of T cell repertoires in cytomegalovirus infection (dated by TCRdb to about 2019). The study in broad terms: Recently identified HLA-C-restricted CMV epitopes, whose presentation resists viral immunomodulation, were targeted by peptide stimulations together with well-studied HLA-B-restricted epitopes. Donor HLA type was relevant to the analysis, as public TCR beta signatures indicated carriage of CMV infection together with the matching HLA type. Overall study results and their limits: In both this cohort and an independent roughly 350-donor cohort, the cumulative frequency of public TCR beta family members distinguished carriers of CMV infection plus the relevant HLA type. The ex vivo response was dominated by HLA-C-restricted CMV-specific TCR beta clonotypes, which also provided the single most frequent clonotype in two of eight donors.

TCRdb names Illumina HiSeq 1500 as the instrument used. The public reads were reprocessed in TCRdb via fastp at Q25 and MiXCR, keeping in-frame beta chains. Each entry merges the rows of one CDR3 protein and shows their most common DNA and genes. In this sample the table shows about half a million distinct CDR3 sequences, around a third of which occur a single time. The ten largest make up 17% of the sample. CDR1 and CDR2 (SSHAT, FNYEAQ) derive from the germline V gene (reference sequence). Measured from the cysteine to the phenylalanine, the CDR3 is 14 residues long. Only the CDR3 DNA is retained, 42 bases long and in frame from the first base. Comment on this clonotype: The antigen it binds to is not known. One end of the junction fails to match germline, which may point to a read error.

The sample's treatment or condition label, decoded: in vitro stimulation with specific CMV peptide epitopes to enrich CMV-specific T cells. The source is a human donor in good health (CMV status not recorded). Some clones in this sample may be carry-over from other donors' samples. The starting material was cultured PBMCs, obtained from culture after CMV antigen stimulation. The sequence is built from TRBV7-7 and TRBJ2-1; no D segment can be confidently identified. The CDR3 corresponds to CASSLSLAYNEQFF. The bases are TGTGCTAGCAGCTTATCACTGGCGTACAATGAGCAGTTCTTC.